The TCR beta chain under discussion was sequenced for a study of naive and memory T cell subsets. TCR cDNA received a 3' ligated oligonucleotide that carried a UMI. This clonotype was counted at least ten times. Four PCR rounds used nested alpha and beta constant region primers plus the SP2 primer. TCRdb used MiXCR to reprocess the 5' RACE reads, holding one entry per CDR3 protein. This table has about 56,000 distinct CDR3 sequences, 7.6% appearing once. CDR3 length equals 14 residues. CDR1 and CDR2 from the germline V gene are ENHRY and SYGVKD. The V end was cut by 9 bases, the J end by 4 bases, with 18 bases between.

This TCR was recovered from a female donor in good health. V is TRBV10-3 and J is TRBJ1-1, with D possibly matching TRBD1 (5 bases). The CDR3 sequence: CAITGGGFGTEAFF. In nucleotides, the CDR3 is TGTGCCATTACCGGCGGGGGGTTCGGCACTGAAGCTTTCTTT.